This T cell receptor (beta chain) is drawn from a study of T cells after yellow fever vaccination (dated by TCRdb to between 2018 and 2021). The study in broad terms: The SMART-Seq v4 Ultra Low Input RNA kit was used to prepare libraries from fractions with low cell numbers. The cohort comprised two healthy male donors, one aged 18 to 29 and one aged 30 to 40 years. Blood was drawn at multiple timepoints before and after primary and secondary immunization, with bulk PBMC replicates and cell subsets isolated. To track T-cell clones before and after primary and booster YFV17D yellow fever vaccination, bulk TCR alpha and beta repertoires were sequenced longitudinally.

The CDR3 measures 14 amino acids from cysteine to phenylalanine. The sequence is cut down to CDR3 DNA, 42 bases in frame from base 1. CDR1 is given as SQVTM and CDR2 as ANQGSEA, both from the germline V gene. V and J are trimmed by 8 bases and 0 bases, and the gene matches miss 10 bases of the junction. Results and caveats for the whole study, not just this receptor: A small fraction of clonotypes showed up in both the CD4 and CD8 compartments, probably as a result of convergent recombination. Compared with the primary T-cell response, the secondary T-cell response was weaker but faster, peaking on day 5 rather than day 15. Computational filtering was required because FACS-sorted repertoires could contain abundant contaminating clonotypes from the bulk population. Because the study included only a couple of donors, the extent to which the findings can be generalized is limited. After the booster, most of the clones that had expanded following primary vaccination were detected again (96% of CD4 and 80% to 90% of CD8), which suggests that memory was broadly maintained.

TCR cDNA was made using 5'RACE template switching, a step that added a universal primer site and unique molecular identifiers. Priming for cDNA synthesis came from both the TCR alpha and TCR beta constant segments. Library amplification used two PCR steps, and the second PCR step added sample barcodes and sequencing adapters. Libraries were sequenced on Illumina HiSeq 2500 (2x100 bp) or NovaSeq (2x150 bp). The original methods were these. MIGEC handled demultiplexing of reads and collapsing into UMI consensus sequences, while MiXCR performed V(D)J alignment. Vaccine-responding clonotypes were defined with edgeR using replicate PBMC samples, requiring FDR below 0.01 and a log2 fold change above 5 up to day 15. CD4 or CD8 identity was assigned to each bulk clonotype according to whether the clonotype was present at higher abundance in the sequenced CD4 repertoire or the sequenced CD8 repertoire. TCRdb reprocessed the public reads (quality trimming at Q25 with fastp, clone calling with MiXCR) and kept in-frame beta chains. Identical CDR3 proteins give one entry, which carries the most common genes and DNA. Here the V and J calls rest on TCRdb's processing, not on the authors' analysis. This sample gives hundreds of thousands of distinct CDR3 sequences in total; roughly 13% of them show up just once. The leading ten clones occupy more than 12% of the sample.

The treatment or condition label of this sample denotes: live attenuated yellow fever vaccine strain. At each blood-draw timepoint, two biological replicates of bulk PBMCs were obtained. A standard Ficoll-Paque protocol was used to isolate PBMCs from peripheral blood. TriZol was used to extract RNA from bulk PBMCs, from CD4 and CD8 fractions, and from dextramer-positive and dextramer-negative fractions. This clonotype was seen at least ten times. Its binding antigen is unknown. No base qualities exist here, and no much larger clone lies one base off it. The receptor comes from a man between 25 and 39 years old who received the YFV17D yellow fever vaccine. Recombination joined TRBV29-1 with TRBJ2-7; TRBD1 aligns with 7 central bases. The source material was PBMCs, sampled on the day of the yellow fever booster vaccination. CDR3 reads: CSISGTASSYEQYF. The DNA reads as follows: TGCAGCATCTCCGGGACAGCGAGCTCCTACGAGCAGTACTTC.